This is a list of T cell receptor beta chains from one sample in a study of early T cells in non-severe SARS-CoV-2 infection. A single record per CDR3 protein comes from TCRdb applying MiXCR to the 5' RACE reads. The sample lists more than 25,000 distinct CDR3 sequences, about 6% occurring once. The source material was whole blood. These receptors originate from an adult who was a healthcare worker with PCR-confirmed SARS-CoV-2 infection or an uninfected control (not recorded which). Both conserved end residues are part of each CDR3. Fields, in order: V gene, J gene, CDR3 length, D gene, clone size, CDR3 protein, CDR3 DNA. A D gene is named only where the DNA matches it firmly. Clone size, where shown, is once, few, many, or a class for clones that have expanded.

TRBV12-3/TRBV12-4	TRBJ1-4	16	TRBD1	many	CASSIKTGTANEKLFF	TGTGCCAGCAGTATCAAAACCGGGACAGCGAATGAAAAACTGTTTTTT
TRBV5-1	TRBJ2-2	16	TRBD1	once	CASSLTDGTAIGELFF	TGCGCCAGCAGCTTGACCGACGGGACAGCGATCGGGGAGCTGTTTTTT
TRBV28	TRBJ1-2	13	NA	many	CASSFGRTYGYTF	TGTGCCAGCAGTTTCGGAAGGACCTATGGCTACACCTTC
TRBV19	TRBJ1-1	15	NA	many	CASSMALQGGVNAFF	TGTGCCAGTAGTATGGCGCTACAGGGAGGCGTGAACGCTTTCTTT
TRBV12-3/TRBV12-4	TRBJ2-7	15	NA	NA	CASNSTEVSSYEQYF	TGTGCCAGCAACTCGACAGAAGTAAGCTCCTACGAGCAGTACTTC
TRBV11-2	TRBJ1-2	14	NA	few	CASSLGRTNYGYTF	TGTGCCAGCAGCTTGGGAAGAACTAACTATGGCTACACCTTC
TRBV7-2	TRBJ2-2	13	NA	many	CASSPDYTGELFF	TGTGCCAGCAGTCCAGACTATACCGGGGAGCTGTTTTTT
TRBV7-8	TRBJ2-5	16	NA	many	CASSSVNLQGQETQYF	TGTGCCAGCAGCTCAGTCAACCTCCAGGGACAAGAGACCCAGTACTTC
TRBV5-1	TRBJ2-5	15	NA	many	CASSLVGVYQETQYF	TGCGCCAGCAGCTTGGTTGGGGTCTACCAAGAGACCCAGTACTTC
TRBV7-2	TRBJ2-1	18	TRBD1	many	CASNLGTGDLSSYNEQFF	TGTGCCAGCAATCTAGGGACAGGGGACCTTAGCTCCTACAATGAGCAGTTCTTC
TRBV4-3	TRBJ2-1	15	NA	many	CASRESVKVGNEQFF	TGCGCCAGCAGGGAGTCCGTTAAAGTCGGGAATGAGCAGTTCTTC
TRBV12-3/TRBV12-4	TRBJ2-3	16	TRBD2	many	CASSLTSGGASDTQYF	TGTGCCAGCAGCCTTACTAGCGGGGGGGCCTCAGATACGCAGTATTTT
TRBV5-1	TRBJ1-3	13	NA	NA	CASRESSGNTIYF	TGCGCCAGCAGGGAAAGCTCTGGAAACACCATATATTTT
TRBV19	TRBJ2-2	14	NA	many	CASMRRGYTGELFF	TGTGCCAGTATGCGACGGGGTTACACCGGGGAGCTGTTTTTT
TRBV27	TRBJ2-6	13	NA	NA	CASSSPGANVLTF	TGTGCCAGCAGTTCCCCTGGGGCCAACGTCCTGACTTTC
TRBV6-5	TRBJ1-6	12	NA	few	CATWGRGTPLHF	TGTGCCACCTGGGGCCGGGGGACACCCCTCCACTTT
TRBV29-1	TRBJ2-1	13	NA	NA	CSVLAGEANEQFF	TGCAGCGTTCTAGCCGGGGAGGCCAATGAGCAGTTCTTC
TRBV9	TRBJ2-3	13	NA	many	CASGGTSTDTQYF	TGTGCCAGCGGGGGAACGAGCACAGATACGCAGTATTTT
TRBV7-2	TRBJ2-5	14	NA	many	CASSVEQGDGTQYF	TGTGCCAGCAGCGTAGAACAGGGCGATGGGACCCAGTACTTC
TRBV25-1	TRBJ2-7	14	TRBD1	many	CASSGQGARYEQYF	TGTGCCAGCAGTGGTCAGGGGGCCAGATACGAGCAGTACTTC
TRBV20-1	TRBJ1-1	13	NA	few	CSARGLQGAEAFF	TGCAGTGCCCGGGGGCTCCAGGGCGCTGAAGCTTTCTTT
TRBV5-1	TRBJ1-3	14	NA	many	CASARDTAGNTIYF	TGCGCCAGCGCGCGGGACACGGCTGGAAACACCATATATTTT
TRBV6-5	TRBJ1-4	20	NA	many	CASSYGAYGGRGATNEKLFF	TGTGCCAGCAGTTACGGGGCCTACGGCGGCCGGGGGGCAACTAATGAAAAACTGTTTTTT
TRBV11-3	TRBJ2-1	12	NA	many	CASSTSGTEQFF	TGTGCCAGCAGCACGTCCGGGACTGAGCAGTTCTTC
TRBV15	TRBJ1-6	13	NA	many	CATSRGFNSPLHF	TGTGCCACCAGCAGAGGGTTTAATTCACCCCTCCACTTT
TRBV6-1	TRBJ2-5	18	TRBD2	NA	CASSHPGLAGAFQETQYF	TGTGCCAGCAGTCATCCGGGACTAGCGGGGGCCTTCCAAGAGACCCAGTACTTC
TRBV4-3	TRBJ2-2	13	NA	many	CASSHGGTGELFF	TGCGCCAGCAGCCACGGGGGCACCGGGGAGCTGTTTTTT
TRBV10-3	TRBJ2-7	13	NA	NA	CAISERAEYEQYF	TGTGCCATCAGTGAGAGGGCAGAATACGAGCAGTACTTC
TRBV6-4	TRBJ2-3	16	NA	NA	CASSDSGGGGTDTQYF	TGTGCCAGCAGTGACTCTGGGGGCGGAGGCACAGATACGCAGTATTTT
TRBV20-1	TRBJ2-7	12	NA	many	CSAGDGTYEQYF	TGCAGTGCAGGCGACGGGACCTACGAGCAGTACTTC
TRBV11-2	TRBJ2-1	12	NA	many	CASSPQGTTQFF	TGTGCCAGCAGCCCTCAGGGGACTACCCAGTTCTTC
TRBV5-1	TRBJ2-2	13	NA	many	CASSVGGDGELFF	TGCGCCAGCAGCGTCGGGGGTGACGGGGAGCTGTTTTTT
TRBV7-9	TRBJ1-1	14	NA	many	CASSLVSWGTEAFF	TGTGCCAGCAGCTTAGTAAGTTGGGGTACTGAAGCTTTCTTT
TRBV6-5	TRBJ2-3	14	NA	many	CASSSGGVTDTQYF	TGTGCCAGCAGCTCTGGCGGGGTCACAGATACGCAGTATTTT
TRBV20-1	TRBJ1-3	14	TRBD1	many	CSAGDRGTGNTIYF	TGCAGTGCTGGGGACAGGGGGACTGGAAACACCATATATTTT
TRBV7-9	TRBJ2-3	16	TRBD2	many	CASSLGLAESTDTQYF	TGTGCCAGCAGCTTGGGACTAGCGGAGAGCACAGATACGCAGTATTTT
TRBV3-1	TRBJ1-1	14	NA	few	CASSSGVANTEAFF	TGTGCCAGCAGCAGCGGGGTAGCGAACACTGAAGCTTTCTTT
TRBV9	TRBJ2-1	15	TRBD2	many	CASSVAASGGYEQFF	TGTGCCAGCAGCGTAGCGGCTAGCGGGGGATATGAGCAGTTCTTC
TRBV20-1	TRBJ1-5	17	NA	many	CSARAGGAGYSNQPQHF	TGCAGTGCTAGAGCCGGGGGCGCTGGGTATAGCAATCAGCCCCAGCATTTT
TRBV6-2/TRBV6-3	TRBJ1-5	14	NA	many	CASTSIPRNQPQHF	TGTGCCAGCACCTCAATCCCCCGCAATCAGCCCCAGCATTTT
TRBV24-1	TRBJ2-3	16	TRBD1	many	CATSGPPGQSLMPQYF	TGTGCCACCAGTGGGCCCCCGGGACAGAGCCTCATGCCACAGTATTTT
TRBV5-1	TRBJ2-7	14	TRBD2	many	CASSQNIGEGEQYF	TGCGCCAGCAGCCAGAACATAGGGGAGGGCGAGCAGTACTTC
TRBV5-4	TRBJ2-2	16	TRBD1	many	CASSSGQGPNTGELFF	TGTGCCAGCAGCTCTGGACAGGGGCCGAACACCGGGGAGCTGTTTTTT
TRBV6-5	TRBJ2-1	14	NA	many	CASSYPGRSNEQFF	TGTGCCAGCAGTTACCCGGGACGCAGCAATGAGCAGTTCTTC
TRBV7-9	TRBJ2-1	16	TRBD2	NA	CASSSGTSGGYNEQFF	TGTGCCAGCAGCTCCGGGACTAGCGGGGGTTACAATGAGCAGTTCTTC
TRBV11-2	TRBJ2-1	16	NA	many	CASSRRGDSSYNEQFF	TGTGCCAGCAGCCGCAGAGGCGACAGCTCCTACAATGAGCAGTTCTTC
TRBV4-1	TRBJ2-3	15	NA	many	CASSQRPRSPDTQYF	TGCGCCAGCAGCCAGCGGCCCCGGAGCCCAGATACGCAGTATTTT
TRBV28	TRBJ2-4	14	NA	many	CASSPRHFGNIQYF	TGTGCCAGCAGTCCCAGACATTTCGGAAACATTCAGTACTTC
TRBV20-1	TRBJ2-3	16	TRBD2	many	CSARGLLAGVLDTQYF	TGCAGTGCTAGAGGGTTACTAGCGGGGGTTTTAGATACGCAGTATTTT
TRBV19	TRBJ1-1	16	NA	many	CASSAYSPAMNTEAFF	TGTGCCAGTAGTGCCTACAGCCCCGCGATGAACACTGAAGCTTTCTTT
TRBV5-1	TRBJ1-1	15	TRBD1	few	CASKPRGGRNTEAFF	TGCGCCAGCAAGCCCAGGGGGGGTCGGAACACTGAAGCTTTCTTT
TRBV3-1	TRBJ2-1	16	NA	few	CASSQDPGGAYNEQFF	TGTGCCAGCAGCCAAGATCCCGGGGGAGCCTACAATGAGCAGTTCTTC
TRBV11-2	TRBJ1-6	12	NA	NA	CASSQGQLSVHF	TGTGCCAGCAGCCAAGGACAGCTATCGGTCCACTTT
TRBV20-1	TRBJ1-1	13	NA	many	CSARDTMNTEAFF	TGCAGTGCACGGGACACGATGAACACTGAAGCTTTCTTT
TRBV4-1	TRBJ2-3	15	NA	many	CASSQDGVMTDTQYF	TGCGCCAGCAGCCAAGATGGGGTTATGACAGATACGCAGTATTTT
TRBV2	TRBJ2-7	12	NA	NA	CASSEGGNEQYF	TGTGCCAGCAGTGAAGGGGGCAACGAGCAGTACTTC
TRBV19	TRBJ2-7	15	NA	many	CASSPTRHRDYEQYF	TGTGCCAGTAGTCCTACGAGACACCGGGACTACGAGCAGTACTTC
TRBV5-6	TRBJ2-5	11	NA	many	CASSSGSAQYF	TGTGCCAGCAGCTCGGGGTCGGCCCAGTACTTC
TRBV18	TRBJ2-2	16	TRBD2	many	CASSLGTSDNTGELFF	TGTGCCAGCTCACTTGGGACTAGCGACAACACCGGGGAGCTGTTTTTT
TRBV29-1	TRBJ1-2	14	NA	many	CSVDLGAGSYGYTF	TGCAGCGTTGACCTGGGGGCAGGAAGCTATGGCTACACCTTC